The sample holds many counts of the clone carrying this TCR beta chain. What it binds is unknown. The sample is drawn from a study of liver allograft versus peripheral blood T cells. Looking at the study overall: Hepatic allograft T cell receptor repertoires were evaluated relative to those present in recipients' peripheral blood.

MiXCR, applied by TCRdb to the reads, yields one record per CDR3 protein. This table has about 3,800 distinct CDR3 sequences, 13% to 15% appearing once. Findings and caveats of the study: Differences were reported between the T cell receptor repertoires inside liver allografts and those that were detected in peripheral blood.

The CDR3 extends over 14 amino acids. V lost 7 bases and J lost 1; bases outside the gene matches: 6. Looked up from germline, CDR1 is MGHDK and CDR2 is SYGVNS. This rearrangement joins TRBV25-1 to TRBJ1-1; 7 nucleotides match TRBD1. This receptor was identified in a human patient who had a liver transplant. Some T cells may trace back to the graft donor. CDR3 DNA sequence: TGTGCCAGCAAGGGGGCAGAATGGAACACTGAAGCTTTCTTT. Its protein product is CASKGAEWNTEAFF.